One T cell receptor (beta chain) is described in this entry. This record belongs to a study of OX40 agonist ivuxolimab in advanced cancers. At the level of the study: It was ivuxolimab, an agonistic anti-OX40 (CD134) antibody, that patients were treated with.

Clones were read by immunoSEQ multiplex PCR, and TCRdb kept only the in-frame ones, dropping some. The repertoire holds some 23,000 clones, with approximately 81% as singletons. Germline values: CDR1 MGHRA, CDR2 YSYEKL. This CDR3 is built from 15 residues. The V and J ends lost 7 bases and 0 bases, in that order; junction bases with no gene match: 9. Sequencing used CD4+ or CD8+ T cells sorted from blood, obtained in a trial of the OX40 agonist ivuxolimab. This chain joins TRBV4-1 and TRBJ2-7; 7 bases map to TRBD1. The source of this sequence is an adult with an advanced solid tumor such as melanoma, head and neck, liver or kidney cancer. Here the CDR3 DNA reads TGCGCCAGCACCTTTCGGACAGGAAGCTCCTACGAGCAGTACTTC. Translating it yields CASTFRTGSSYEQYF.